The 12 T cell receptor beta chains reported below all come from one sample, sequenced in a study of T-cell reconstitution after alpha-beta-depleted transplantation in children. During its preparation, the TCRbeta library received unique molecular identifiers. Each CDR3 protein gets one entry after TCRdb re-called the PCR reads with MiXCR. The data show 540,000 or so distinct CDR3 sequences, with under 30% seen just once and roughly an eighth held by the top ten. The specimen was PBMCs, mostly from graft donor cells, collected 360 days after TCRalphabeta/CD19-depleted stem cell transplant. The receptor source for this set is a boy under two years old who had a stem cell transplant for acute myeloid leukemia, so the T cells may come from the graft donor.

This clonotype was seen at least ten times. The CDR3 here is CSVGGDRVRSYEQYF. The CDR3 coding sequence is TGCAGCGTTGGGGGCGACAGGGTCAGGAGCTACGAGCAGTACTTC. This chain links TRBV29-1 with TRBJ2-7, with 7 bases lining up with TRBD1. V lost 4 bases to trimming and J lost 3 bases; unmatched junction nucleotides: 12. The CDR3 length is 15 residues. Germline V CDR1 and CDR2: SQVTM, ANQGSEA.

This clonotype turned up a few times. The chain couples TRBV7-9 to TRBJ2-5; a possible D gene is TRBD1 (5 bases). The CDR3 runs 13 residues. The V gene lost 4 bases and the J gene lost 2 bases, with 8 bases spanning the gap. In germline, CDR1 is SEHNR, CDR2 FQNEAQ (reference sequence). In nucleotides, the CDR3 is TGTGCCAGCAGCTCGGACATTCAAGAGACCCAGTACTTC. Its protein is CASSSDIQETQYF. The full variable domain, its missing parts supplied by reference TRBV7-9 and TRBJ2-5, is DTGVSQNPRHKITKRGQNVTFRCDPISEHNRLYWYRQTLGQGPEFLTYFQNEAQLEKSRLLSDRFSAERPKGSFSTLEIQRTEQGDSAMYLCASSSDIQETQYFGPGTRLLVL.

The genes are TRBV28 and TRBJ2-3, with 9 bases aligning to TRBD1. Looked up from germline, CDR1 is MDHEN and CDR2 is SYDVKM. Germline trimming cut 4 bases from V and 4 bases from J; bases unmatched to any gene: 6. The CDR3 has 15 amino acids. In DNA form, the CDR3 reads TGTGCCAGCAGTTGGGGGGACAGGGAGGCAGATACGCAGTATTTT. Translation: CASSWGDREADTQYF.

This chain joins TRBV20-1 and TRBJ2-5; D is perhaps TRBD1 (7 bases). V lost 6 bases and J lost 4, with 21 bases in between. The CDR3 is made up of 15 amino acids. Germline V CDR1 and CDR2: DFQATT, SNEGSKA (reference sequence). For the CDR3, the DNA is TGCAGTGCCGGAAAGGTCCAGGGGGGTAGAGAGACCCAGTACTTC. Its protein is CSAGKVQGGRETQYF.

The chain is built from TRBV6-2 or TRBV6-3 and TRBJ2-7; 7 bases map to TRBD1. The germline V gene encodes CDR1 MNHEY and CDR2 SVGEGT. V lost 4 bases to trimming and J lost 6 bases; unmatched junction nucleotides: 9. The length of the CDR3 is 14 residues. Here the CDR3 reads CASSSTRPGGEQYF. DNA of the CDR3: TGTGCCAGCAGTTCCACACGTCCAGGGGGCGAGCAGTACTTC.

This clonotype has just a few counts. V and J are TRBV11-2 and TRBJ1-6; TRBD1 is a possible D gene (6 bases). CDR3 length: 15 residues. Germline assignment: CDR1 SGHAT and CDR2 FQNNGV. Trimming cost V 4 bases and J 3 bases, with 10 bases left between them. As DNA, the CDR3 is TGTGCCAGCAGCTCGCGGACAGACTATAATTCACCCCTCCACTTT. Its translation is CASSSRTDYNSPLHF.

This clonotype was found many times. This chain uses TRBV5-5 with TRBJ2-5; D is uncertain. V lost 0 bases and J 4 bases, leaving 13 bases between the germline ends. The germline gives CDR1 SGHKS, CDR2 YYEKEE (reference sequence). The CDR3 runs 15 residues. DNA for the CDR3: TGTGCCAGCAGCTTGGCCCTAGACCGTCGAGAGACCCAGTACTTC. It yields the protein CASSLALDRRETQYF.

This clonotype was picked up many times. This CDR3 reads CASSLDLPYEQYF. In DNA, the CDR3 is TGTGCCAGCAGCTTAGATCTACCCTACGAGCAGTACTTC. The V and J genes are TRBV7-2 and TRBJ2-7; D is uncertain. CDR1 is SGHTA, CDR2 FQGNSA, per germline. Trimming took 1 base from V and 2 from J, leaving 6 bases between them. CDR3 length: 13 amino acids.

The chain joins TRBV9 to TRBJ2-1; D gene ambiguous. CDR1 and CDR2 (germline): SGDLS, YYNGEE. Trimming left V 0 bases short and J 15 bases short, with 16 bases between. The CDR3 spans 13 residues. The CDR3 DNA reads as TGTGCCAGCAGCGTAGAAGGAGAGGCCCAGCGGTTCTTC. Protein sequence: CASSVEGEAQRFF.

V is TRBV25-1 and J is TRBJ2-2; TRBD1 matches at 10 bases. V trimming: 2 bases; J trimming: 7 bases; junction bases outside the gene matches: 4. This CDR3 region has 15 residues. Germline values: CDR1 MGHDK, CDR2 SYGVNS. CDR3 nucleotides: TGTGCCAGCAGTGAAGCCGGACAGGGGGACGGGGAGCTGTTTTTT. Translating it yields CASSEAGQGDGELFF.

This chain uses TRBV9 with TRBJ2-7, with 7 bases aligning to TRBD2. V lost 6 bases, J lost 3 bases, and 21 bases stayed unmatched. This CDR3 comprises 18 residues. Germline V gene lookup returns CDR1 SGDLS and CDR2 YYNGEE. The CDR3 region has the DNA TGTGCCAGCACCGGGCGGGGGAGGACCAAGAAAACTAACTACGAGCAGTACGTC. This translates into CASTGRGRTKKTNYEQYV.

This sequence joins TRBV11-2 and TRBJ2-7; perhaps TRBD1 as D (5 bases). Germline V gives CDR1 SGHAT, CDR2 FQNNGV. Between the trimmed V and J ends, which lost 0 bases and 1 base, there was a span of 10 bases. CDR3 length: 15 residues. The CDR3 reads CASSLEVGPSYEQYF. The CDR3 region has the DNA TGTGCCAGCAGCTTAGAGGTGGGGCCTTCCTACGAGCAGTACTTC.